The 32 T cell receptor beta chains presented below share a single source sample, sequenced in a study of T cell responses to AZD1222 COVID-19 vaccine (dated by TCRdb to the early 2020s). The time point tag for this specimen amounts to: baseline before first vaccination. The library was prepared using the immunoSEQ multiplex PCR assay. The table was pulled from immuneACCESS by TCRdb, which kept in-frame rearrangements only. Such tables lose some clones; where checked, under half of the loss comes from unresolved V genes, and the rest has no known cause. In all, the sample holds roughly 100,000 clones, and roughly 87% of those were seen once. The ten largest clones take up roughly 1.7% of the sample. Sequencing was performed on peripheral blood, taken on day 0 of AZD1222 vaccination. These receptor sequences come from an adult in good health.

V and J are TRBV4-2 and TRBJ1-5; D is unclear. The germline V and J ends were trimmed by 1 base and 1 base, with 8 bases remaining between them. The CDR3 totals 15 residues. Germline V gene lookup returns CDR1 LGHNA and CDR2 YNFKEQ. The CDR3 region has the DNA TGTGCCAGCAGCCAAGGAGAACTCAGCAATCAGCCCCAGCATTTT. It translates to CASSQGELSNQPQHF.

The rearrangement uses TRBV11-2 and TRBJ1-3, with D hard to call. The CDR3 is 17 amino acids. Trimming removed 0 bases from V and 0 bases from J, with 12 bases in between. Looked up from germline, CDR1 is SGHAT and CDR2 is FQNNGV. The CDR3 DNA reads as TGTGCCAGCAGCTTAGATCGGGTATCGAGCTCTGGAAACACCATATATTTT. Translating gives CASSLDRVSSSGNTIYF. The variable domain in full, completed from reference TRBV11-2 and TRBJ1-3, reads EAGVAQSPRYKIIEKRQSVAFWCNPISGHATLYWYQQILGQGPKLLIQFQNNGVVDDSQLPKDRFSAERLKGVDSTLKIQPAKLEDSAVYLCASSLDRVSSSGNTIYFGEGSWLTVV.

The V and J genes are TRBV7-2 and TRBJ2-7; 7 bases are a match to TRBD2. V was clipped by 5 bases and J by 3 bases; unmatched bases: 10. Germline CDR1 is SGHTA and CDR2 is FQGNSA. The CDR3 has 15 residues. CDR3 loop: CASSPDSGTNYEQYF. The DNA of the CDR3 is TGTGCCAGCAGCCCCGATTCCGGGACTAACTACGAGCAGTACTTC.

The chain joins TRBV24-1 to TRBJ2-5, with 9 bases that match TRBD1. Trimming cost V 3 bases and J 5 bases; bases outside gene matches: 6. The CDR3 sequence is 15 residues long. Germline CDR1 reads KGHDR; CDR2 reads SFDVKD. The CDR3 DNA follows: TGTGCCACCAGTGATCAAGGACAGGGGACGGAGACCCAGTACTTC. Translation gives CATSDQGQGTETQYF.

V and J are TRBV4-2 and TRBJ1-2; D is unresolved. The CDR3 extends over 15 amino acids. V was trimmed by 0 bases and J by 3 bases, leaving 11 bases between them. Germline CDR1 is LGHNA and CDR2 is YNFKEQ. CDR3 nucleotide sequence: TGTGCCAGCAGCCAAGACTCAGAAATGTACTATGGCTACACCTTC. This translates into CASSQDSEMYYGYTF.

V usage is TRBV12-3 or TRBV12-4 and J usage is TRBJ2-2; 8 bases line up with TRBD2. The CDR3 runs 13 residues. The V gene end was trimmed by 3 bases and the J gene end by 9 bases; junction bases not matched to a gene: 3. For the CDR3, the DNA is TGTGCCAGCAGTTTGGGACTAGATCGGGAGCTGTTTTTT. Amino acids: CASSLGLDRELFF.

The rearrangement links TRBV30 to TRBJ2-7; D may match TRBD1 or TRBD2 (5 bases each). Germline CDR1 and CDR2: GTSNPN and SVGIG (reference sequence). The CDR3 runs to 15 residues. The germline V and J ends were trimmed by 2 bases and 0 bases, with 14 bases remaining between them. In nucleotides, the CDR3 is TGTGCCTGGAGTACCCTTTGGGGGAGCTCCTACGAGCAGTACTTC. Translated, it gives CAWSTLWGSSYEQYF.

This chain links TRBV5-1 with TRBJ1-2, with D possibly matching TRBD1 (5 bases). Trimming left V 0 bases short and J 6 bases short, with 9 bases between. Per germline, CDR1 SGHRS and CDR2 YFSETQ. This CDR3 contains 13 residues. The CDR3 nucleotides read TGCGCCAGCAGCTTGGCGTCGGGGGATGGCTACACCTTC. Translating gives CASSLASGDGYTF.

This rearrangement joins TRBV18 to TRBJ1-1, with D possibly TRBD1 on 5 matching bases. The germline gives CDR1 KGHSH, CDR2 LQKENI. Trimming stripped 1 base from V and 1 base from J, with 10 bases between. The CDR3 loop spans 15 amino acids. CDR3 sequence (DNA): TGTGCCAGCTCACCACGGGGGAGTGGGAACACTGAAGCTTTCTTT. Translating it yields CASSPRGSGNTEAFF. Using reference TRBV18 and TRBJ1-1 for the parts outside the CDR3, the full variable domain is NAGVMQNPRHLVRRRGQEARLRCSPMKGHSHVYWYRQLPEEGLKFMVYLQKENIIDESGMPKERFSAEFPKEGPSILRIQQVVRGDSAAYFCASSPRGSGNTEAFFGQGTRLTVV.

The J gene is TRBJ1-2, the V gene TRBV6-2 or TRBV6-3; a possible D gene is TRBD1 (6 bases). The CDR3 totals 13 residues. Trimming pared 6 bases from V and 9 bases from J, leaving 17 bases between. CDR1 and CDR2 (germline): MNHEY, SVGEGT. CDR3 amino acids: CASSNHRDNRYTF. The CDR3 DNA follows: TGTGCCAGCAGCAACCATCGGGACAACCGCTACACCTTC.

The J gene is TRBJ2-3, the V gene TRBV19; no definite D call. The CDR3 has 11 residues. Germline values: CDR1 LNHDA, CDR2 SQIVND (reference sequence). Trimming left V 6 bases short and J 2 bases short, with 3 bases between. The CDR3 DNA reads TGTGCCAGTAGCCTCACAGATACGCAGTATTTT. It codes for CASSLTDTQYF.

Comments on this clone: At the DNA level, this CDR3 is encoded by other sequences in the same sample as well. The genes are TRBV28 and TRBJ1-3, with D perhaps matching TRBD1 (5 bases). This CDR3 has 14 residues. The germline gives CDR1 MDHEN, CDR2 SYDVKM. The V gene lost 2 bases and the J gene lost 3 bases, with 8 bases spanning the gap. This CDR3 is CASSLRGDGNTIYF. The CDR3 DNA sequence: TGTGCCAGCAGTTTAAGGGGAGATGGAAACACCATATATTTT.

The chain links TRBV29-1 to TRBJ1-2; D is perhaps TRBD1 (6 bases). Trimming pared 4 bases from V and 4 bases from J, leaving 7 bases between. Looked up from germline, CDR1 is SQVTM and CDR2 is ANQGSEA. This CDR3 is built from 11 residues. The CDR3 bases are TGCAGCGTTGGGACAGTCTATGGCTACACCTTC. This translates into CSVGTVYGYTF.

The V call is TRBV7-3, the J call TRBJ1-1, with D possibly matching TRBD1 (5 bases). Trimming cost V 8 bases and J 5 bases, with 18 bases left between them. Germline CDR1 SGHTA, CDR2 FQGTGA. There are 14 residues in the CDR3. The CDR3 is CASGRGQGTTEAFF. DNA of the CDR3: TGTGCCAGCGGACGGGGTCAGGGAACGACTGAAGCTTTCTTT.

This clone was seen a few times. The gene calls are TRBV7-2 and TRBJ1-2; possibly TRBD1 for D (6 bases). This CDR3 is built from 15 residues. With 2 bases removed from V and 5 bases from J, the gap between germline ends came to 15 bases. Germline V lookup: CDR1 SGHTA, CDR2 FQGNSA. The CDR3 nucleotides read TGTGCCAGCAGCTTAAATAGGGGGGGCATGTATGGCTACACCTTC. It translates to CASSLNRGGMYGYTF.

This sequence joins TRBV7-3 and TRBJ2-2; D possibly matches TRBD1 or TRBD2 (6 bases each). Trimming took 5 bases from V and 0 from J, leaving 13 bases between them. The CDR3 spans 16 residues. From germline, CDR1 is SGHTA and CDR2 FQGTGA. The CDR3 loop is CASSLMGGPNTGELFF. In DNA form, the CDR3 reads TGTGCCAGCAGCCTAATGGGGGGCCCGAACACCGGGGAGCTGTTTTTT.

The chain employs TRBV30 and TRBJ2-2; 7 bases are shared with TRBD1. The J segment lost 2 bases and the V segment lost 2 bases, leaving 8 bases of the junction unmatched. The germline CDR1 and CDR2 sequences are GTSNPN and SVGIG (reference sequence). This CDR3 has 16 residues. CDR3 region: CAWSLARGFNTGELFF. Written as DNA, the CDR3 is TGTGCCTGGAGTCTCGCCAGGGGGTTTAACACCGGGGAGCTGTTTTTT.

The rearrangement links TRBV4-3 to TRBJ1-1; D is perhaps TRBD1 (5 bases). V was shortened by 2 bases and J by 5 bases, with 12 bases between the two germline ends. The CDR3 spans 14 residues. Per the germline V gene, CDR1 is LGHNA and CDR2 is YSLEER. The CDR3 nucleotides are TGCGCCAGCAGCCAACCGGGACGGGAGACTGAAGCTTTCTTT. Its translation is CASSQPGRETEAFF.

The chain links TRBV7-3 to TRBJ2-5; 10 bases are shared with TRBD1. With 2 bases clipped from V and 2 bases from J, the junction kept 5 bases outside the gene matches. There are 16 residues in the CDR3. Germline V gene data show CDR1 as SGHTA and CDR2 as FQGTGA. In nucleotides, the CDR3 is TGTGCCAGCAGCTTACACGGGACAGGGGTTCAAGAGACCCAGTACTTC. This encodes CASSLHGTGVQETQYF.

The chain has TRBV5-4 and TRBJ2-3; D unclear. Trimming removed 0 bases from V and 4 bases from J, with 9 bases in between. This CDR3 is 14 amino acids long. Germline CDR1 SGHNT, CDR2 YYREEE (reference sequence). CDR3: CASSLARASDTQYF. The CDR3 DNA follows: TGTGCCAGCAGCTTGGCCCGAGCGTCAGATACGCAGTATTTT. The variable domain in full, completed from reference TRBV5-4 and TRBJ2-3, reads ETGVTQSPTHLIKTRGQQVTLRCSSQSGHNTVSWYQQALGQGPQFIFQYYREEENGRGNFPPRFSGLQFPNYSSELNVNALELDDSALYLCASSLARASDTQYFGPGTRLTVL.

The chain uses TRBV20-1 and TRBJ1-2; possible D gene TRBD1, 5 bases. V lost 4 bases and J lost 8, with 11 bases in between. CDR1 DFQATT and CDR2 SNEGSKA come from the germline V gene (reference sequence). CDR3 length equals 11 residues. CDR3 protein: CSAIDRQGYTF. CDR3 DNA: TGCAGTGCTATTGACAGACAGGGCTACACCTTC.

This clone was counted a single time. The V call is TRBV7-8, the J call TRBJ2-1, with 13 bases identical to TRBD2. Trimming took 2 bases from V and 6 from J; bases not matched to a gene: 4. The CDR3 covers 16 residues. CDR1 SGHVS and CDR2 FQNEAQ come from the germline V gene. The CDR3 DNA sequence: TGTGCCAGCAGCTTACAACTAGCGGGGGGGCCCAATGAGCAGTTCTTC. Translation: CASSLQLAGGPNEQFF.

The chain employs TRBV6-5 and TRBJ1-2, with D unresolved. Germline values: CDR1 MNHEY, CDR2 SVGAGI. Trimming pared 6 bases from V and 6 bases from J, leaving 14 bases between. The CDR3 consists of 13 residues. The CDR3 nucleotides read TGTGCCAGCAGCCCGAGGTGGCCGGATGGCTACACCTTC. The encoded protein is CASSPRWPDGYTF.

This chain connects TRBV7-9 to TRBJ1-1; D perhaps matches TRBD1 (5 bases). Trimming left V 4 bases short and J 0 bases short, with 12 bases between. Germline CDR1 and CDR2: SEHNR and FQNEAQ (reference sequence). The CDR3 has 15 amino acids. The DNA for the CDR3 is TGTGCCAGCAGCTCCCGTGGCAGGGTGAACACTGAAGCTTTCTTT. Translating gives CASSSRGRVNTEAFF.

V and J are TRBV28 and TRBJ1-2; D is ambiguous. V lost 3 bases to trimming and J lost 7 bases, with 6 bases between them. This CDR3 contains 11 residues. Germline V gene lookup returns CDR1 MDHEN and CDR2 SYDVKM. The CDR3 coding sequence is TGTGCCAGCAGTTTGGAGGGTGGCTACACCTTC. Protein: CASSLEGGYTF.

The J gene is TRBJ1-3, the V gene TRBV9, with D tentatively TRBD1 (6 bases). The germline gives CDR1 SGDLS, CDR2 YYNGEE. The length of the CDR3 is 16 residues. V lost 4 bases, J lost 0 bases, and 14 bases lay in between. CDR3 nucleotides: TGTGCCAGCAGCCCCCGGACAGTCTACTCTGGAAACACCATATATTTT. Protein product: CASSPRTVYSGNTIYF.

This clone has only one observation. This rearrangement joins TRBV7-2 to TRBJ2-7; TRBD2 aligns across 8 bases. The length of the CDR3 is 14 residues. The V and J ends lost 2 bases and 6 bases, in that order; junction bases with no gene match: 6. From germline, CDR1 is SGHTA and CDR2 FQGNSA. The CDR3 nucleotides read TGTGCCAGCAGCTTATCGCGGGGGGTGGGCGAGCAGTACTTC. Its protein product is CASSLSRGVGEQYF.

The CDR3, as DNA: TGTGCCAGCAGTGACACCGGGGGCGCACAGACCCAGTACTTC. This codes for CASSDTGGAQTQYF. The chain carries TRBV2 and TRBJ2-5; D is possibly TRBD1 or TRBD2 (6 bases each). This CDR3 is 14 amino acids long. The V gene's germline CDR1 is SNHLY and CDR2 FYNNEI. V was trimmed by 3 bases and J by 6 bases, leaving 14 bases between them.

The J gene is TRBJ2-2, the V gene TRBV6-1; the D gene is possibly TRBD2 (7 bases). CDR3 length: 14 residues. Germline assignment: CDR1 MNHNS and CDR2 SASEGT. V dropped 0 bases and J dropped 6 bases, with 8 bases sitting between them. The CDR3 bases are TGTGCCAGCAGTGAAGCGGGGGGGCCCGGGGAGCTGTTTTTT. Translated: CASSEAGGPGELFF.

The CDR3 reads CASMMPSDQQFF. Here the CDR3 DNA reads TGTGCCAGCATGATGCCCAGTGACCAGCAGTTCTTC. The chain couples TRBV6-4 to TRBJ2-1; D is unclear. The V and J ends lost 7 bases and 11 bases respectively, with 15 bases between them. The V gene's germline CDR1 is MRHNA and CDR2 SNTAGT. There are 12 residues in the CDR3.

The chain couples TRBV2 to TRBJ1-1; no clear D. Germline loops: CDR1 SNHLY, CDR2 FYNNEI. V lost 8 bases, J lost 2 bases, and 12 bases lay in between. CDR3 length equals 13 residues. The CDR3 loop is CASRREINTEAFF. The CDR3 DNA reads as TGTGCCAGCCGACGGGAAATCAACACTGAAGCTTTCTTT.

The CDR3 loop is CASRTAGGFTNEKLFF. For the CDR3, the DNA is TGTGCCAGCAGAACGGCAGGCGGTTTTACTAATGAAAAACTGTTTTTT. This chain connects TRBV13 to TRBJ1-4; D gene ambiguous. The germline CDR1 and CDR2 sequences are PRHDT and FYEKMQ (reference sequence). The CDR3 is made up of 16 amino acids. Trimming took off 6 bases at V and 2 bases at J, with 16 bases between the two ends.